A selection of T cell receptor beta chains follows, all from one sample in a study of blood T cell repertoires in COVID-19. Clones were read by immunoSEQ multiplex PCR, and TCRdb kept only the in-frame ones, dropping some. The repertoire holds roughly 400,000 clones, with approximately 90% as singletons. Sequencing was done on a sample of PBMCs or T cells enriched from blood (not recorded which). These TCRs come from a woman in her thirties or forties who had been exposed to COVID-19. Each CDR3 is given with its conserved first and last residue. Each record gives: clone size, J gene, D gene, V gene, CDR3 protein, CDR3 DNA. The D gene is left open where the match is weak. Expanded clones are given a class, and other clones once, few, many or no size at all.

clone size: .; J gene: TRBJ1-1; D gene: TRBD1; V gene: TRBV18; CDR3 protein: CASSQTGDRAFF; CDR3 DNA: TGTGCCAGCTCGCAGACAGGGGATCGAGCTTTCTTT
clone size: .; J gene: TRBJ1-2; D gene: .; V gene: TRBV9; CDR3 protein: CASSEDRYGYTF; CDR3 DNA: TGTGCCAGCAGCGAAGACAGATATGGCTACACCTTC
clone size: .; J gene: TRBJ1-5; D gene: .; V gene: TRBV3-1/TRBV3-2; CDR3 protein: CASSQGQISNQPQHF; CDR3 DNA: TGTGCCAGCAGCCAAGGGCAGATTAGCAATCAGCCCCAGCATTTT
clone size: .; J gene: TRBJ1-2; D gene: .; V gene: TRBV19; CDR3 protein: CASSTPPTFLGYTF; CDR3 DNA: TGTGCCAGTAGTACCCCGCCGACATTCCTGGGCTACACCTTC
clone size: .; J gene: TRBJ2-1; D gene: TRBD2; V gene: TRBV19; CDR3 protein: CASGKMGLAGDHNEQFF; CDR3 DNA: TGTGCCAGTGGGAAAATGGGACTAGCGGGAGACCACAATGAGCAGTTCTTC
clone size: .; J gene: TRBJ2-3; D gene: .; V gene: TRBV5-1; CDR3 protein: CASSFSGFTDTQYF; CDR3 DNA: TGCGCCAGCAGCTTTAGCGGATTCACAGATACGCAGTATTTT
clone size: .; J gene: TRBJ1-2; D gene: TRBD1; V gene: TRBV6-5; CDR3 protein: CASRTGGEDYGYTF; CDR3 DNA: TGTGCCAGCAGAACAGGGGGCGAGGACTATGGCTACACCTTC
clone size: .; J gene: TRBJ2-5; D gene: TRBD1; V gene: TRBV5-5; CDR3 protein: CASSLVGQGQETQYF; CDR3 DNA: TGTGCCAGCAGCTTGGTAGGACAGGGCCAAGAGACCCAGTACTTC
clone size: .; J gene: TRBJ1-5; D gene: .; V gene: TRBV30; CDR3 protein: CAWSTGRGKPQHF; CDR3 DNA: TGTGCCTGGAGTACGGGGAGGGGAAAGCCCCAGCATTTT
clone size: .; J gene: TRBJ2-1; D gene: .; V gene: TRBV4-2; CDR3 protein: CASSRKTGEAINEQFF; CDR3 DNA: TGTGCCAGCAGCCGAAAAACCGGGGAAGCAATCAATGAGCAGTTCTTC
clone size: .; J gene: TRBJ2-4; D gene: .; V gene: TRBV3-1/TRBV3-2; CDR3 protein: CASSPWDTATKNIQYF; CDR3 DNA: TGTGCCAGCAGCCCTTGGGACACGGCAACCAAAAACATTCAGTACTTC
clone size: once; J gene: TRBJ2-5; D gene: TRBD1; V gene: TRBV19; CDR3 protein: CASSQDRGRETQYF; CDR3 DNA: TGTGCCAGTAGCCAGGACAGGGGTCGGGAGACCCAGTACTTC
clone size: .; J gene: TRBJ2-2; D gene: .; V gene: TRBV9; CDR3 protein: CASTLGGRNTGELFF; CDR3 DNA: TGTGCCAGCACCCTGGGGGGGCGGAACACCGGGGAGCTGTTTTTT
clone size: .; J gene: TRBJ1-6; D gene: .; V gene: TRBV5-6; CDR3 protein: CASSLGQTGSPLHF; CDR3 DNA: TGTGCCAGCAGCTTAGGACAGACCGGGTCACCCCTCCACTTT
clone size: .; J gene: TRBJ2-3; D gene: TRBD2; V gene: TRBV30; CDR3 protein: CAWSSGRGANTQYF; CDR3 DNA: TGTGCCTGGAGTAGCGGGAGAGGGGCAAATACGCAGTATTTT
clone size: .; J gene: TRBJ1-6; D gene: .; V gene: TRBV3-1/TRBV3-2; CDR3 protein: CASSQGGGVRSPLHF; CDR3 DNA: TGTGCCAGCAGCCAAGGTGGAGGGGTTAGGTCACCCCTCCACTTT
clone size: .; J gene: TRBJ1-2; D gene: TRBD1; V gene: TRBV6-5; CDR3 protein: CASRSPGQGLYGYTF; CDR3 DNA: TGTGCCAGCAGGTCCCCGGGACAGGGGCTCTATGGCTACACCTTC
clone size: once; J gene: TRBJ1-1; D gene: .; V gene: TRBV5-1; CDR3 protein: CASSLGWGKNTEAFF; CDR3 DNA: TGCGCCAGCAGCTTGGGTTGGGGCAAGAACACTGAAGCTTTCTTT
clone size: .; J gene: TRBJ1-1; D gene: .; V gene: TRBV19; CDR3 protein: CASSPTLRNTEAFF; CDR3 DNA: TGTGCCAGTAGCCCGACACTTCGGAACACTGAAGCTTTCTTT
clone size: .; J gene: TRBJ1-2; D gene: .; V gene: TRBV21-1; CDR3 protein: CASSKKDRDGYTF; CDR3 DNA: TGTGCCAGCAGCAAAAAAGACAGAGATGGCTACACCTTC
clone size: .; J gene: TRBJ2-2; D gene: .; V gene: TRBV5-1; CDR3 protein: CASSLAGAPKNTGELFF; CDR3 DNA: TGCGCCAGCAGCTTGGCAGGGGCACCCAAGAACACCGGGGAGCTGTTTTTT
clone size: .; J gene: TRBJ1-1; D gene: .; V gene: TRBV7-9; CDR3 protein: CASSPQGGWTEAFF; CDR3 DNA: TGTGCCAGCAGCCCACAGGGTGGGTGGACTGAAGCTTTCTTT
clone size: .; J gene: TRBJ2-2; D gene: TRBD2; V gene: TRBV2; CDR3 protein: CASTASGGPTGELFF; CDR3 DNA: TGTGCCAGCACGGCCAGCGGGGGGCCCACCGGGGAGCTGTTTTTT
clone size: .; J gene: TRBJ1-2; D gene: TRBD1; V gene: TRBV3-1/TRBV3-2; CDR3 protein: CASRGTAYYGYTF; CDR3 DNA: TGTGCCAGTCGCGGGACAGCCTACTATGGCTACACCTTC
clone size: .; J gene: TRBJ1-2; D gene: .; V gene: TRBV2; CDR3 protein: CASGPEGVYGYTF; CDR3 DNA: TGTGCCAGCGGGCCCGAAGGGGTCTATGGCTACACCTTC
clone size: .; J gene: TRBJ1-5; D gene: .; V gene: TRBV28; CDR3 protein: CASSTRRYSNQPQHF; CDR3 DNA: TGTGCCAGCAGTACTCGGAGATATAGCAATCAGCCCCAGCATTTT
clone size: .; J gene: TRBJ1-1; D gene: .; V gene: TRBV6-4; CDR3 protein: CASRPMGGMNTEAFF; CDR3 DNA: TGTGCCAGCAGACCTATGGGGGGGATGAACACTGAAGCTTTCTTT
clone size: .; J gene: TRBJ1-4; D gene: .; V gene: TRBV19; CDR3 protein: CASSIYAATNEKLFF; CDR3 DNA: TGTGCCAGTAGTATATATGCAGCAACTAATGAAAAACTGTTTTTT
clone size: .; J gene: TRBJ1-4; D gene: .; V gene: TRBV15; CDR3 protein: CATSRDWGLGEKLFF; CDR3 DNA: TGTGCCACCAGCAGAGATTGGGGGCTCGGGGAAAAACTGTTTTTT
clone size: .; J gene: TRBJ2-3; D gene: .; V gene: TRBV11-3; CDR3 protein: CASSLRQGSTDTQYF; CDR3 DNA: TGTGCCAGCAGCTTAAGGCAGGGGTCCACAGATACGCAGTATTTT
clone size: .; J gene: TRBJ1-4; D gene: TRBD1; V gene: TRBV9; CDR3 protein: CASSAGQGATNEKLFF; CDR3 DNA: TGTGCCAGCAGCGCTGGACAGGGGGCGACTAATGAAAAACTGTTTTTT
clone size: .; J gene: TRBJ1-1; D gene: TRBD1; V gene: TRBV7-2; CDR3 protein: CASSLRGQGSNTEAFF; CDR3 DNA: TGTGCCAGCAGCTTAAGGGGGCAGGGTTCGAACACTGAAGCTTTCTTT
clone size: .; J gene: TRBJ1-1; D gene: .; V gene: TRBV7-6; CDR3 protein: CASSLAMGARTEAFF; CDR3 DNA: TGTGCCAGCAGCTTAGCGATGGGGGCGAGGACTGAAGCTTTCTTT
clone size: .; J gene: TRBJ1-4; D gene: .; V gene: TRBV21-1; CDR3 protein: CASSSRTAEAIEKLFF; CDR3 DNA: TGTGCCAGCAGCTCCAGGACAGCCGAGGCAATTGAAAAACTGTTTTTT
clone size: once; J gene: TRBJ2-4; D gene: TRBD1; V gene: TRBV18; CDR3 protein: CASSPPRTGATKNIQYF; CDR3 DNA: TGTGCCAGCTCACCACCGAGGACAGGGGCGACCAAAAACATTCAGTACTTC
clone size: .; J gene: TRBJ2-2; D gene: .; V gene: TRBV12-3/TRBV12-4; CDR3 protein: CASSQIGTGELFF; CDR3 DNA: TGTGCCAGCAGCCAAATCGGGACCGGGGAGCTGTTTTTT
clone size: .; J gene: TRBJ1-1; D gene: .; V gene: TRBV19; CDR3 protein: CASSILIQGKTEAFF; CDR3 DNA: TGTGCCAGTAGTATTTTAATACAGGGAAAAACTGAAGCTTTCTTT
clone size: .; J gene: TRBJ1-2; D gene: .; V gene: TRBV6-6; CDR3 protein: CASSQTGNYGYTF; CDR3 DNA: TGTGCCAGCAGTCAAACAGGGAACTATGGCTACACCTTC
clone size: .; J gene: TRBJ2-3; D gene: TRBD1; V gene: TRBV27; CDR3 protein: CASSLLFRGQGGTDTQYF; CDR3 DNA: TGTGCCAGCAGTTTATTATTTAGGGGACAGGGGGGCACAGATACGCAGTATTTT
clone size: .; J gene: TRBJ2-1; D gene: TRBD1; V gene: TRBV18; CDR3 protein: CASSPLQGRSSYNEQFF; CDR3 DNA: TGTGCCAGCTCACCCCTACAGGGGAGAAGCTCCTACAATGAGCAGTTCTTC
clone size: .; J gene: TRBJ1-1; D gene: .; V gene: TRBV10-2; CDR3 protein: CASSESGRATEAFF; CDR3 DNA: TGCGCCAGCAGTGAGTCCGGCAGGGCCACTGAAGCTTTCTTT
clone size: .; J gene: TRBJ2-1; D gene: .; V gene: TRBV5-1; CDR3 protein: CASSPGYHRVPYNEQFF; CDR3 DNA: TGCGCCAGCAGCCCTGGGTATCACAGGGTCCCCTACAATGAGCAGTTCTTC
clone size: .; J gene: TRBJ2-1; D gene: .; V gene: TRBV24-1; CDR3 protein: CATSQGTPLNEQFF; CDR3 DNA: TGTGCCACCAGCCAGGGAACCCCCCTCAATGAGCAGTTCTTC
clone size: .; J gene: TRBJ2-3; D gene: TRBD2; V gene: TRBV4-2; CDR3 protein: CASSQDLPVTSGSFKDTQYF; CDR3 DNA: TGTGCCAGCAGCCAGGATCTGCCTGTGACTAGCGGGAGTTTCAAAGATACGCAGTATTTT
clone size: .; J gene: TRBJ2-1; D gene: TRBD2; V gene: TRBV27; CDR3 protein: CASNLRAGVVNEQFF; CDR3 DNA: TGTGCCAGCAATTTGAGGGCGGGAGTTGTAAATGAGCAGTTCTTC